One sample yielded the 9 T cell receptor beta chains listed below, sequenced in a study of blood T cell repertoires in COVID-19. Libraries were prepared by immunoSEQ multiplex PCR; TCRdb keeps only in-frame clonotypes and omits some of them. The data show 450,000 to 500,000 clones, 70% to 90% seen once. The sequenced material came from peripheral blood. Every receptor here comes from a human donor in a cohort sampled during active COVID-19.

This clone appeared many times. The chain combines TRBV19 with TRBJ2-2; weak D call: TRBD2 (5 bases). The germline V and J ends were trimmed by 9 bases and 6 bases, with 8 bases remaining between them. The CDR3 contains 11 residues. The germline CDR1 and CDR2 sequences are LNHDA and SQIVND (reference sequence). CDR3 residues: CASLAPGELFF. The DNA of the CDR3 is TGTGCCAGCCTAGCTCCCGGGGAGCTGTTTTTT.

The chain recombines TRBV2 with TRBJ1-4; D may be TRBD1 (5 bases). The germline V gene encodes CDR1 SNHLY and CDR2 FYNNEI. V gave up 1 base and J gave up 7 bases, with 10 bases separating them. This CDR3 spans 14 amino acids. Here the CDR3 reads CASSEEGFGEKLFF. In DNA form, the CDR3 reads TGTGCCAGCAGTGAAGAGGGGTTCGGTGAAAAACTGTTTTTT.

The CDR3 region has the DNA TGTGCCAGTAGGGACAGAAGCTCTGGGGCCAACGTCCTGACTTTC. This sequence encodes CASRDRSSGANVLTF. J is TRBJ2-6 and V is TRBV19; D may be TRBD1 (6 bases). Trimming pared 6 bases from V and 0 bases from J, leaving 9 bases between. The germline CDR1 and CDR2 sequences are LNHDA and SQIVND (reference sequence). This CDR3 comprises 15 residues.

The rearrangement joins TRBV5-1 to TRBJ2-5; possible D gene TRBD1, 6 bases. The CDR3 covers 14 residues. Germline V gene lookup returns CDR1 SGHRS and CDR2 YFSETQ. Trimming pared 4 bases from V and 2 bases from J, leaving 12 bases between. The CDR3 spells CASSAGQRQETQYF. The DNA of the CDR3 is TGCGCCAGCAGCGCAGGACAGCGGCAAGAGACCCAGTACTTC. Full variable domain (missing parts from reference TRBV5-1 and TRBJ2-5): KAGVTQTPRYLIKTRGQQVTLSCSPISGHRSVSWYQQTPGQGLQFLFEYFSETQRNKGNFPGRFSGRQFSNSRSEMNVSTLELGDSALYLCASSAGQRQETQYFGPGTRLLVL.

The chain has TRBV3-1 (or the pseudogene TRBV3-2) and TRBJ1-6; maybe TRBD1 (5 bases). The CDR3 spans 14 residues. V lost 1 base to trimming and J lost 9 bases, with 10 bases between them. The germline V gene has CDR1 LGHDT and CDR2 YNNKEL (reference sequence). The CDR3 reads CASSQGQGGSPLHF. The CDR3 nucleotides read TGTGCCAGCAGCCAAGGGCAGGGCGGTTCACCCCTCCACTTT.

CDR3 amino acids: CSVEGDRDSLGYTF. The CDR3 bases are TGCAGCGTTGAAGGGGACAGGGATTCCTTGGGCTACACCTTC. V gene TRBV29-1 combines with J gene TRBJ1-2, with 9 bases identical to TRBD1. The CDR3 has 14 amino acids. The germline V gene encodes CDR1 SQVTM and CDR2 ANQGSEA. J gave up 8 bases and V 1 base, and 8 bases lay outside the gene matches.

The CDR3 is CSVFTVNTEAFF. For the CDR3, the DNA is TGCAGCGTTTTTACAGTAAACACTGAAGCTTTCTTT. V gene TRBV29-1 combines with J gene TRBJ1-1; D unresolved. Per germline, CDR1 SQVTM and CDR2 ANQGSEA. The V and J ends lost 5 bases and 2 bases respectively, with 9 bases between them. This CDR3 comprises 12 residues. Combining the CDR3 with reference TRBV29-1 and TRBJ1-1 gives the whole variable domain SAVISQKPSRDICQRGTSLTIQCQVDSQVTMMFWYRQQPGQSLTLIATANQGSEATYESGFVIDKFPISRPNLTFSTLTVSNMSPEDSSIYLCSVFTVNTEAFFGQGTRLTVV.

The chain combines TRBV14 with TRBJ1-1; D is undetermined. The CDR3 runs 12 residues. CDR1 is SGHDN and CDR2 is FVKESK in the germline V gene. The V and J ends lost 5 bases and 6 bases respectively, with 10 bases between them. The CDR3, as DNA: TGTGCCAGCAGCTCTGGAGGCCCTGAAGCTTTCTTT. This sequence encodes CASSSGGPEAFF.

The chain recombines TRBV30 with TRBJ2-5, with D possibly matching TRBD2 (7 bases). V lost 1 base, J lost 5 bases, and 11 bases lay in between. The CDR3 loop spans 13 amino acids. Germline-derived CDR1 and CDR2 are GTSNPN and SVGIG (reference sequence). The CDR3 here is CAWSGTRGETQYF. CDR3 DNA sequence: TGTGCCTGGAGTGGGACTAGGGGGGAGACCCAGTACTTC.